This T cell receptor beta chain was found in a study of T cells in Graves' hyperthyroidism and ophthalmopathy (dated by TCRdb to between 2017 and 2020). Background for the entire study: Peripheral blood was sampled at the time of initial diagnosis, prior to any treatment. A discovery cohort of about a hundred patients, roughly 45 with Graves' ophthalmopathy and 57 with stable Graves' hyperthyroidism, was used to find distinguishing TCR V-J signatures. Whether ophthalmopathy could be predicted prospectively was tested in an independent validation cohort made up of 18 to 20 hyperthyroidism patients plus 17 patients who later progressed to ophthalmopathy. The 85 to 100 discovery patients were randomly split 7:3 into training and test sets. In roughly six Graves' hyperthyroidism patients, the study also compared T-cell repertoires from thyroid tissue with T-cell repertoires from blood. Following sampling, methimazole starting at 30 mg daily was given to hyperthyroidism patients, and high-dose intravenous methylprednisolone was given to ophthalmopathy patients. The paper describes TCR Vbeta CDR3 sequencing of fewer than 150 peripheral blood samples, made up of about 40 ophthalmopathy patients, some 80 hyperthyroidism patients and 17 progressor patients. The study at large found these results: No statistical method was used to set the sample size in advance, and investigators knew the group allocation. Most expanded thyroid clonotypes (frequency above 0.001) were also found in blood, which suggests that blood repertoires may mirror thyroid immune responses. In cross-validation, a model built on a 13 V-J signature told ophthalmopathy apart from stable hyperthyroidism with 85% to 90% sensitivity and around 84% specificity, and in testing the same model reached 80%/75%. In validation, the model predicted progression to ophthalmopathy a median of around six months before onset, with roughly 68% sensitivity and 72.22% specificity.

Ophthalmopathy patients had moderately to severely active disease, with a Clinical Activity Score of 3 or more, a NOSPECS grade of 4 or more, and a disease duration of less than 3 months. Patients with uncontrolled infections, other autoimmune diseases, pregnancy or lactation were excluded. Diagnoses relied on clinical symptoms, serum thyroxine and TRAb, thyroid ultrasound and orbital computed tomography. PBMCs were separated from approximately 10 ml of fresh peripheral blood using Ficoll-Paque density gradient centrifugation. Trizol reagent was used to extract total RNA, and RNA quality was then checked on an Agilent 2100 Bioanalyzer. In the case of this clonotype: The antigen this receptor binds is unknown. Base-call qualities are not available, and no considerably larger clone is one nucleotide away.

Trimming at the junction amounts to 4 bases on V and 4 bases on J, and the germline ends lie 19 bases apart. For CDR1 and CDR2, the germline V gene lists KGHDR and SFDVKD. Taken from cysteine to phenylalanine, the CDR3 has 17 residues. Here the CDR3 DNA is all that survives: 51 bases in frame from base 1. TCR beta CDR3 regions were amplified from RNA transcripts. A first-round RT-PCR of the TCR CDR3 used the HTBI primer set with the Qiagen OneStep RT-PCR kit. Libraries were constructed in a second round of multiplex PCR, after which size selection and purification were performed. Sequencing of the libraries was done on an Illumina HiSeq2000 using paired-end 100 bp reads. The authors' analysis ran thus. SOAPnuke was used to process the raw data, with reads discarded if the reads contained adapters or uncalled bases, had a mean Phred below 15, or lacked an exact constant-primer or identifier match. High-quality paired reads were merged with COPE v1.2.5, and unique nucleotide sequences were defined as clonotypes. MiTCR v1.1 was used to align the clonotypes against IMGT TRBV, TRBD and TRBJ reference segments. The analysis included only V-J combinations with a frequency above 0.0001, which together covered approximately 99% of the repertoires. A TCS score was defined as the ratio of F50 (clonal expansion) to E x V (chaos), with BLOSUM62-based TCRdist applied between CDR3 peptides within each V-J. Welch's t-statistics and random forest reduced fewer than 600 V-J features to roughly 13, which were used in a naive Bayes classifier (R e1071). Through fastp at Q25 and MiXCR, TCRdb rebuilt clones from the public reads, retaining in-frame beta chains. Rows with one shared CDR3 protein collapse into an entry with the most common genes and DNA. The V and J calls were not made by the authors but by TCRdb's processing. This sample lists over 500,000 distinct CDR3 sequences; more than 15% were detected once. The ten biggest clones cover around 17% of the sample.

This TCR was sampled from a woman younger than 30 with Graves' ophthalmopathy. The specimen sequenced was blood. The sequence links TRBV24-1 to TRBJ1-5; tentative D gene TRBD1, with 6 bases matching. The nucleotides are TGTGCCACCAGTGAGACCGGGACCTGGGGGCTTAATCAGCCCCAGCATTTT. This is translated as CATSETGTWGLNQPQHF.